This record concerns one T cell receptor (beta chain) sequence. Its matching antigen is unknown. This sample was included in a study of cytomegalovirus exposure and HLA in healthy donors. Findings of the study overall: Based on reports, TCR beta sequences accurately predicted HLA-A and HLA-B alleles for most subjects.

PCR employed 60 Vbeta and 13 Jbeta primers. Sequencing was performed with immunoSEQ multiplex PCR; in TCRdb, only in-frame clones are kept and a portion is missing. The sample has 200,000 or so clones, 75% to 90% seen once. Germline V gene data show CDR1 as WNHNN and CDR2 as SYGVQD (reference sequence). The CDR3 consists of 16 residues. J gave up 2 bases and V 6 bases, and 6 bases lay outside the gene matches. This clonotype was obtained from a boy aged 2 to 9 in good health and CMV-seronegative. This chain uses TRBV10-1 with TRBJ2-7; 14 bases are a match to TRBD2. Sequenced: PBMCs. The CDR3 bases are TGCGCCAGCAGCGCCGGGACTAGCGGGGGCCCCTACGAGCAGTACTTC. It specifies CASSAGTSGGPYEQYF.